Presented here are 24 T cell receptor beta chains from one specimen sequenced in a study of cytomegalovirus exposure and HLA in healthy donors. 60 Vbeta and 13 Jbeta primers were used in PCR. Using immunoSEQ multiplex PCR, the repertoire was profiled, and TCRdb retains in-frame clones only, with some absent. The data contain approximately 120,000 clones, over 65% of them seen just once; the ten biggest clones take up 1.9%. Sequenced: PBMCs. The origin of the receptors is a man aged 50 to 60 in good health and CMV-seronegative.

This clone appeared once. Other DNA sequences in this sample translate to the same CDR3. The rearrangement uses TRBV29-1 and TRBJ1-1; D perhaps matches TRBD1 (5 bases). The CDR3 is 13 amino acids. Trimming pared 6 bases from V and 0 bases from J, leaving 11 bases between. Germline CDR1 and CDR2: SQVTM and ANQGSEA. CDR3 bases: TGCAGCGTCCTCCAGGGCCTGAACACTGAAGCTTTCTTT. Translation: CSVLQGLNTEAFF.

The chain recombines TRBV5-4 with TRBJ1-6; 10 positions match TRBD1. The ends lost 4 bases at V and 8 bases at J; junction bases unmatched: 6. The CDR3 has 15 amino acids. Germline V gene data show CDR1 as SGHNT and CDR2 as YYREEE (reference sequence). CDR3 in amino acids: CASSKRQGADSPLHF. DNA of the CDR3: TGTGCCAGCAGCAAACGACAGGGGGCTGATTCACCCCTCCACTTT.

CDR3 nucleotide sequence: TGTGCCAGCAGCTTATATTTGGGAGTCCAGGGGGGCGAAAAACTGTTTTTT. Encoded protein: CASSLYLGVQGGEKLFF. The genes are TRBV7-9 and TRBJ1-4; 7 bases agree with TRBD1. CDR3 length: 17 residues. CDR1 and CDR2 (germline): SEHNR, FQNEAQ (reference sequence). The trim removed 2 bases at V and 8 bases at J, leaving 14 bases unmatched.

V is TRBV7-2 and J is TRBJ1-2; D is unresolved. Looked up from germline, CDR1 is SGHTA and CDR2 is FQGNSA. V lost 4 bases, J lost 4 bases, and 10 bases lay in between. CDR3 length: 13 residues. The CDR3 reads CASSSSLGYGYTF. The CDR3 nucleotides read TGTGCCAGCAGCTCCAGCCTAGGCTATGGCTACACCTTC. Complete variable domain (other parts from reference TRBV7-2 and TRBJ1-2): GAGVSQSPSNKVTEKGKDVELRCDPISGHTALYWYRQSLGQGLEFLIYFQGNSAPDKSGLPSDRFSAERTGGSVSTLTIQRTQQEDSAVYLCASSSSLGYGYTFGSGTRLTVV.

The chain joins TRBV25-1 to TRBJ2-7; possible D gene TRBD1, 6 bases. V lost 8 bases, J lost 5 bases, and 10 bases lay in between. Germline-derived CDR1 and CDR2 are MGHDK and SYGVNS. The length of the CDR3 is 11 residues. In nucleotides, the CDR3 is TGTGCCAGCGGAGGACAGCACGAGCAGTACTTC. It codes for CASGGQHEQYF.

The sample holds a few counts of this clone. The V gene is TRBV19, the J gene TRBJ1-2, with TRBD1 identical over 7 bases. CDR3 size: 13 residues. The germline V gene has CDR1 LNHDA and CDR2 SQIVND (reference sequence). After removal of 6 bases from V and 3 bases from J, the junction contained 4 bases not matched to a gene. In DNA, the CDR3 is TGTGCCAGTAGGGTAGGGGGCTACTATGGCTACACCTTC. The encoded protein is CASRVGGYYGYTF.

The chain combines TRBV7-2 with TRBJ2-4; no clear D. V lost 3 bases to trimming and J lost 8 bases, with 14 bases between them. Germline V gene lookup returns CDR1 SGHTA and CDR2 FQGNSA. The CDR3 is 14 residues long. CDR3 sequence reads: CASSFGYQTDIQYF. In nucleotides, the CDR3 is TGTGCCAGCAGCTTCGGGTACCAAACGGACATTCAGTACTTC.

Concerning this clone: A junction boundary mismatches the germline segment, possibly from a read error. This sequence joins TRBV19 and TRBJ2-2; D is uncertain. Germline loops: CDR1 LNHDA, CDR2 SQIVND (reference sequence). The length of the CDR3 is 15 residues. The CDR3 region is CASNIVDGEPGELFF. DNA for the CDR3: TGTGCCAGTAATATAGTCGATGGAGAACCCGGGGAGCTGTTTTTT.

V is TRBV28 and J is TRBJ2-5, with 9 bases identical to TRBD1. With 7 bases clipped from V and 4 bases from J, the junction kept 7 bases outside the gene matches. CDR1 is MDHEN and CDR2 is SYDVKM in the germline V gene. CDR3 length: 14 amino acids. CDR3 sequence: CASMGQGLSETQYF. The CDR3 DNA is TGTGCCAGCATGGGACAGGGCCTATCAGAGACCCAGTACTTC.

The genes are TRBV19 and TRBJ1-4; D might be TRBD1 (6 bases). The V end was cut by 1 base, the J end by 0 bases, with 12 bases between. This CDR3 spans 17 amino acids. Germline-derived CDR1 and CDR2 are LNHDA and SQIVND (reference sequence). CDR3 amino acids: CASSIGGRGPTNEKLFF. DNA of the CDR3: TGTGCCAGTAGTATAGGCGGCAGGGGACCAACTAATGAAAAACTGTTTTTT.

The rearrangement links TRBV11-2 to TRBJ1-2; D remains ambiguous. Germline lookup yields CDR1 SGHAT and CDR2 FQNNGV. This CDR3 contains 13 residues. Trimming stripped 1 base from V and 4 bases from J, with 7 bases between. The CDR3 nucleotides read TGTGCCAGCAGCTTAGGGCAGGCCTATGGCTACACCTTC. Translated: CASSLGQAYGYTF.

The J gene is TRBJ2-1, the V gene TRBV2; 14 bases map to TRBD2. Per germline, CDR1 SNHLY and CDR2 FYNNEI. J gave up 8 bases and V 7 bases, and 10 bases lay outside the gene matches. The CDR3 has 16 residues. CDR3 region: CASKWGPGLAGDEQFF. DNA of the CDR3: TGTGCCAGCAAGTGGGGACCGGGACTAGCGGGGGATGAGCAGTTCTTC.

The table lists this clone with a few counts. The chain is built from TRBV5-1 and TRBJ2-7; 7 bases agree with TRBD2. The CDR3 runs 16 residues. The germline CDR1 and CDR2 sequences are SGHRS and YFSETQ. Losses at the gene ends were 4 bases for V and 3 bases for J; bases not matched to a gene: 13. For the CDR3, the DNA is TGCGCCAGCAGCCCTGGACTAGACCGGCCGGGCTACGAGCAGTACTTC. Translation gives CASSPGLDRPGYEQYF.

About this clone itself: An end of the junction differs from the germline gene, which may be a read error. This chain links TRBV7-9 with TRBJ1-3; D unresolved. CDR1 is SEHNR, CDR2 FQNEAQ, per germline (reference sequence). The CDR3 sequence is 16 residues long. CDR3 sequence: CSSSSPRRATGNTIYF. CDR3 nucleotide sequence: TGTTCCAGCAGCTCCCCTAGGCGGGCCACTGGAAACACCATATATTTT.

The V call is TRBV10-3, the J call TRBJ2-1; 7 nucleotides agree with TRBD2. CDR3 length: 12 amino acids. The germline CDR1 and CDR2 sequences are ENHRY and SYGVKD. The trim removed 7 bases at V and 8 bases at J, leaving 5 bases unmatched. The CDR3 region is CAIKSGADEQFF. CDR3 sequence (DNA): TGTGCCATCAAGAGCGGGGCAGATGAGCAGTTCTTC.

This chain uses TRBV9 with TRBJ2-3; D may be TRBD2 (5 bases). The germline V and J ends were trimmed by 4 bases and 0 bases, with 24 bases remaining between them. Germline V gene data show CDR1 as SGDLS and CDR2 as YYNGEE. This CDR3 spans 19 amino acids. CDR3 region: CASSPRSRGSETSTDTQYF. Here the CDR3 DNA reads TGTGCCAGCAGCCCCCGGTCCCGGGGTAGCGAAACTAGCACAGATACGCAGTATTTT. Full variable domain (remainder filled in from reference TRBV9 and TRBJ2-3): DSGVTQTPKHLITATGQRVTLRCSPRSGDLSVYWYQQSLDQGLQFLIQYYNGEERAKGNILERFSAQQFPDLHSELNLSSLELGDSALYFCASSPRSRGSETSTDTQYFGPGTRLTVL.

The J gene is TRBJ2-7, the V gene TRBV19, with D tentatively TRBD1 (5 bases). The CDR3 loop spans 15 amino acids. Trimming took 3 bases from V and 3 from J, leaving 15 bases between them. Germline V lookup: CDR1 LNHDA, CDR2 SQIVND (reference sequence). CDR3 nucleotide sequence: TGTGCCAGTAGTATCGATTGGGGCGGTTTCTACGAGCAGTACTTC. Translating gives CASSIDWGGFYEQYF.

This chain connects TRBV28 to TRBJ2-5; 8 nucleotides line up with TRBD1. Germline CDR1 reads MDHEN; CDR2 reads SYDVKM. The CDR3 runs 13 residues. J was trimmed by 4 bases and V by 6 bases; bases with no gene match: 4. The DNA of the CDR3 is TGTGCCAGCAGACGGACAGGGCGAGAGACCCAGTACTTC. This gives the protein CASRRTGRETQYF.

This clone was observed a few times. The CDR3, as DNA: TGTGCCAGCAGCTTAGGGACAGGGGGCTATCAGCCCCAGCATTTT. Encoded protein: CASSLGTGGYQPQHF. The rearrangement joins TRBV5-6 to TRBJ1-5; 12 nucleotides align to TRBD1. The junction had 2 bases not matched to a gene; V was cut back by 2 bases and J by 5 bases. The CDR3 runs 15 residues. Germline V lookup: CDR1 SGHDT, CDR2 YYEEEE.

In the case of this clone: Germline is not matched at one junction end, which may reflect a read error. The chain joins TRBV7-9 to TRBJ1-1, with D tentatively TRBD1 (6 bases). Germline V lookup: CDR1 SEHNR, CDR2 FQNEAQ (reference sequence). This CDR3 has 15 amino acids. This CDR3 is CSSNKRTELNTEAFF. CDR3 DNA: TGTTCCAGCAACAAACGGACAGAGCTGAACACTGAAGCTTTCTTT.

The chain is built from TRBV6-1 and TRBJ2-2; 7 positions match TRBD1. The V and J ends lost 6 bases and 3 bases, in that order; junction bases with no gene match: 7. The CDR3 extends over 15 amino acids. Germline CDR1 and CDR2: MNHNS and SASEGT. The CDR3 DNA reads TGTGCCAGCAGGAAGACAGGGTCTCACACCGGGGAGCTGTTTTTT. It translates to CASRKTGSHTGELFF.

The sample holds one count of this clone. The chain combines TRBV4-1 with TRBJ2-1, with 9 bases identical to TRBD2. V lost 11 bases to trimming and J lost 6 bases; unmatched junction nucleotides: 14. Germline V gene sequence: CDR1 MGHRA, CDR2 YSYEKL. The CDR3 is 15 amino acids. In nucleotides, the CDR3 is TGCGCCTCCGCACTGGGCGGGGGGGCCATCAATGAGCAGTTCTTC. This codes for CASALGGGAINEQFF.

This clone was detected only a few times. The rearrangement uses TRBV11-2 and TRBJ1-3; TRBD1 might be the D (5 bases). The CDR3 has 16 amino acids. CDR1 is SGHAT and CDR2 is FQNNGV in the germline V gene. V was trimmed by 5 bases and J by 2 bases, leaving 16 bases between them. The CDR3 coding sequence is TGTGCCAGCAGCCCGCCGGGGGTGGCCACTGGAAACACCATATATTTT. Translated: CASSPPGVATGNTIYF. The full variable domain, in which reference TRBV11-2 and TRBJ1-3 provide the parts outside the CDR3, is EAGVAQSPRYKIIEKRQSVAFWCNPISGHATLYWYQQILGQGPKLLIQFQNNGVVDDSQLPKDRFSAERLKGVDSTLKIQPAKLEDSAVYLCASSPPGVATGNTIYFGEGSWLTVV.

The V and J genes are TRBV2 and TRBJ2-1; possible D gene TRBD1, 6 bases. This CDR3 contains 14 residues. Trimming removed 2 bases at V and 3 bases at J, with 8 bases between. Germline values: CDR1 SNHLY, CDR2 FYNNEI. CDR3 region: CASSEKTGYNEQFF. CDR3 sequence (DNA): TGTGCCAGCAGTGAAAAGACAGGCTACAATGAGCAGTTCTTC.